This TCR beta chain comes out of a study of T cell repertoires in cytomegalovirus infection (dated by TCRdb to about 2019). A note on the overall study: Because public TCR beta signatures pointed to carriage of CMV infection together with the matching HLA type, the HLA type of each donor mattered for the analysis. Paper-wide results and their limitations: Cumulative frequency of public TCR beta family members discriminated carriers of CMV infection plus the relevant HLA type in this cohort and an independent approximately 370-donor cohort. The ex vivo response was dominated by HLA-C-restricted CMV-specific TCR beta clonotypes, which also provided the single most frequent clonotype in two of eight donors.

There are 16 amino acids in the CDR3, from cysteine to phenylalanine inclusive. Only CDR3 DNA remains: 48 bases, in frame from the first base. The germline V gene yields SGHVS for CDR1 and FQNEAQ for CDR2. Trimming accounts for 0 bases at V and 7 bases at J, while the number of junction bases matched to no gene is 5. This clonotype came up many times. Its antigen is still unknown. No base-level quality is on record; no much larger clone is a single base apart. Sequencing instrument: Illumina HiSeq 1500. TCRdb trimmed the raw reads at Q25, called clones with MiXCR and kept productive beta chains. Merged by CDR3 protein, the rows form single entries marked with the most common genes and DNA. The sample table contains 300,000 or so distinct CDR3 sequences; only one count was recorded for about 25% of them. The ten most abundant clones make up approximately 15% of the sample.

The receptor's source is a human donor in good health (CMV status not recorded). Some clones in this sample may be carry-over from other donors' samples. Sequenced sample: PBMCs. The V and J segments used are TRBV7-8 and TRBJ2-1; TRBD2 agrees with 11 junctional bases. Here is the DNA: TGTGCCAGCAGCTTAGCGCGACTAGCGGGACAGAATGAGCAGTTCTTC. It translates as CASSLARLAGQNEQFF. With all but the CDR3 taken from the reference TRBV7-8 and TRBJ2-1 genes, the full variable domain is: GAGVSQSPRYKVAKRGQDVALRCDPISGHVSLFWYQQALGQGPEFLTYFQNEAQLDKSGLPSDRFFAERPEGSVSTLKIQRTQQEDSAVYLCASSLARLAGQNEQFFGPGTRLTVL.